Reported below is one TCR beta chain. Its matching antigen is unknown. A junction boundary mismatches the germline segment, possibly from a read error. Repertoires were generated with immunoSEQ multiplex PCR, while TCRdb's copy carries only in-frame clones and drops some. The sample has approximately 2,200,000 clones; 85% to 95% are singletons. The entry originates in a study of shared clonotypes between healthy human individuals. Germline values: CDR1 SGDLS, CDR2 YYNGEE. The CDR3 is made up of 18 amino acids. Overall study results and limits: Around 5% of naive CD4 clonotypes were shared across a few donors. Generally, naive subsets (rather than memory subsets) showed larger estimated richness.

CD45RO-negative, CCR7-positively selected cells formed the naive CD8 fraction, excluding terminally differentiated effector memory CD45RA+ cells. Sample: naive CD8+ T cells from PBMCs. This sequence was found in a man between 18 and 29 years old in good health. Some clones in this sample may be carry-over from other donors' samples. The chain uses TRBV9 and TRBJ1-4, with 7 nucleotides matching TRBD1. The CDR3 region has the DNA TGTGCCAGCAGCGTAGATAAAGGGGGCTTTATTGCTAAGGAAAAACTGTTTTTT. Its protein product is CASSVDKGGFIAKEKLFF.